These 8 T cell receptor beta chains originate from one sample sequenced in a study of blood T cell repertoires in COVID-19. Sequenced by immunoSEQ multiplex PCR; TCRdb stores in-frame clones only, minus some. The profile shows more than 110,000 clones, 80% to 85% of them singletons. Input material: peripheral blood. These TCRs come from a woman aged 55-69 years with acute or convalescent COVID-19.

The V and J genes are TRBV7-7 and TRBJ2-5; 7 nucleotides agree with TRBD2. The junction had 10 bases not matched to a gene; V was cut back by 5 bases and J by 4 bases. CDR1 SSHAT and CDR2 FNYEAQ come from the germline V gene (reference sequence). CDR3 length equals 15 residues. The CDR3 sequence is CASSPQTSLGETQYF. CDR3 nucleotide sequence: TGTGCCAGCAGCCCACAGACTAGCCTGGGAGAGACCCAGTACTTC. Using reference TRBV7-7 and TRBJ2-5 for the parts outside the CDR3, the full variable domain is GAGVSQSPRYKVTKRGQDVTLRCDPISSHATLYWYQQALGQGPEFLTYFNYEAQPDKSGLPSDRFSAERPEGSISTLTIQRTEQRDSAMYRCASSPQTSLGETQYFGPGTRLLVL.

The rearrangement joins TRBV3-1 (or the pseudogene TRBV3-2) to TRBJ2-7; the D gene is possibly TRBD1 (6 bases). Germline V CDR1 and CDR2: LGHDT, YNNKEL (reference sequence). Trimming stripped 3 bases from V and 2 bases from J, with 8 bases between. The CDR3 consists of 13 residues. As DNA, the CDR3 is TGTGCCAGCAGCCACCAGGGGACCTACGAGCAGTACTTC. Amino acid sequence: CASSHQGTYEQYF.

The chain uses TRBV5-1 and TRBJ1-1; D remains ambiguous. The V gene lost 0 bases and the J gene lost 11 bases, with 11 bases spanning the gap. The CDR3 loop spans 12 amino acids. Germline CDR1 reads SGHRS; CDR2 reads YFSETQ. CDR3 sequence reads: CASSLAGEIAFF. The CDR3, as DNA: TGCGCCAGCAGCTTGGCCGGAGAAATTGCTTTCTTT.

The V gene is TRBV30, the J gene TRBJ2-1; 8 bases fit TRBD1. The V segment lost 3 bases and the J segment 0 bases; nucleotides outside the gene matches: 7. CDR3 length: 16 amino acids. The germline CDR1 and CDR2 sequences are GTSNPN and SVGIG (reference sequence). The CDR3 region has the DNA TGTGCCTGGAGCAAGACAGGGGTAGGCTCCTACAATGAGCAGTTCTTC. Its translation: CAWSKTGVGSYNEQFF.

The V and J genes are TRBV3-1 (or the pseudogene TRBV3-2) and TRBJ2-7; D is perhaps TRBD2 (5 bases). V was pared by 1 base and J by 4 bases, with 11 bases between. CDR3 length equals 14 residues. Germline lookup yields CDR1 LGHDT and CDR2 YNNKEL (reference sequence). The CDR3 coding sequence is TGTGCCAGCAGCCAAGTTTCGGGGTATTACGAGCAGTACTTC. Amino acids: CASSQVSGYYEQYF.

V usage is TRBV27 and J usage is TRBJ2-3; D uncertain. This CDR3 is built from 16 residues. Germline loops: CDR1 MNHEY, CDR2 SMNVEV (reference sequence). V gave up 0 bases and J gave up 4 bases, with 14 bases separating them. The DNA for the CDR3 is TGTGCCAGCAGTTTATCTAGGTCTAGGCGGTCAGATACGCAGTATTTT. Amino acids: CASSLSRSRRSDTQYF.

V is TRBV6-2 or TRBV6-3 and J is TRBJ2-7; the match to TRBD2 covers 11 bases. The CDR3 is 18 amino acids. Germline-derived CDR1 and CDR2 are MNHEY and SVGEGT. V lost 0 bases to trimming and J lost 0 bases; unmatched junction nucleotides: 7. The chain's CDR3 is CASSYSGTSGVFSYEQYF. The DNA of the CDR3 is TGTGCCAGCAGTTACTCGGGGACTAGCGGAGTTTTCTCCTACGAGCAGTACTTC.

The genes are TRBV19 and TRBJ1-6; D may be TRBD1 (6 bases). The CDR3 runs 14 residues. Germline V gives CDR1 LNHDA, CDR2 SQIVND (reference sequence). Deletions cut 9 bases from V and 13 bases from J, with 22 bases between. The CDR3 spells CASGPTGLRDPLHF. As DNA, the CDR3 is TGTGCCAGCGGGCCGACAGGCCTCCGAGATCCCCTCCACTTT.